This entry describes one T cell receptor beta chain. These data are taken from a study of blood T cell repertoires in COVID-19. Germline CDR1 is LNHDA and CDR2 is SQIVND (reference sequence). Trimming cost V 5 bases and J 5 bases; bases outside gene matches: 10. The CDR3 runs 16 residues. Methods used by the authors: Amplification with reference gene primers provided the estimates of nucleated cell counts. TCRdb keeps only in-frame clones here, not all; method: immunoSEQ multiplex PCR. V, J and clone size were drawn from that table, and D and trimming were deduced from the DNA. The sample lists 150,000 to 200,000 clones; about four fifths were seen once.

The V call is TRBV19, the J call TRBJ2-1, with 9 positions matching TRBD2. The TCR sequence derives from a woman aged 55-69 years with COVID-19, enrolled during active disease. Sequencing used peripheral blood. CDR3 in amino acids: CASSPRLAGINNEQFF. CDR3 coding DNA: TGTGCCAGTAGTCCTAGGCTAGCGGGAATTAACAATGAGCAGTTCTTC.